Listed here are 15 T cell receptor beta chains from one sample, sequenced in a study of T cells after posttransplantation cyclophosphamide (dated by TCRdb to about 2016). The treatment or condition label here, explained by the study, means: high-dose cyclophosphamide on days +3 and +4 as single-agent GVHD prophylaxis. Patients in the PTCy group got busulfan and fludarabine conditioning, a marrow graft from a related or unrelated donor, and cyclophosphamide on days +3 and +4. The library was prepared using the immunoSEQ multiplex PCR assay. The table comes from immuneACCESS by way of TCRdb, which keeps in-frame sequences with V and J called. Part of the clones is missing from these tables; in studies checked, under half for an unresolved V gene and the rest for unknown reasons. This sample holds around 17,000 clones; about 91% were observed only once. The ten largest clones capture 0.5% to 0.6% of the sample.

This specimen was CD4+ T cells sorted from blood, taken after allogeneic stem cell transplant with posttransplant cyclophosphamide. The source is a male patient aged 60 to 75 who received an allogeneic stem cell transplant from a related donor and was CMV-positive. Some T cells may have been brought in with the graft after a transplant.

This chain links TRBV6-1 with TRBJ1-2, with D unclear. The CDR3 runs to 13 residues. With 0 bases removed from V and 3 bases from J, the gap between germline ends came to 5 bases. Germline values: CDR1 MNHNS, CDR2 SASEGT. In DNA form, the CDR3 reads TGTGCCAGCAGTGAAGCGCTAGACTATGGCTACACCTTC. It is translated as CASSEALDYGYTF.

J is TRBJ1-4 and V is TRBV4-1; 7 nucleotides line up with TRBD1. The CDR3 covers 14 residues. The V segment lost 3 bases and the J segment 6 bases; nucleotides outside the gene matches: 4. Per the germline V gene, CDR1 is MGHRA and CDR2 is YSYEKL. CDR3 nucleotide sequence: TGCGCCAGCAGCCAGCACGGGACAGATGAAAAACTGTTTTTT. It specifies CASSQHGTDEKLFF.

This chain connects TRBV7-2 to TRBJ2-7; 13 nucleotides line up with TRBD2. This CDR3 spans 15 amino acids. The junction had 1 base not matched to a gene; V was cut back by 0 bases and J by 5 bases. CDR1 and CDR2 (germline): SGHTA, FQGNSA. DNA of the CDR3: TGTGCCAGCAGCTTAGCGGGACTAGCGGGGCACGAGCAGTACTTC. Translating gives CASSLAGLAGHEQYF.

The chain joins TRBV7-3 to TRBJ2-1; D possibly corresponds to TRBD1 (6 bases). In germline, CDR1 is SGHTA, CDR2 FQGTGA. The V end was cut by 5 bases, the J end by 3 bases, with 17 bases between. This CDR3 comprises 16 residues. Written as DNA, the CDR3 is TGTGCCAGCAGCCTCTCCAACAGGGACAACTACAATGAGCAGTTCTTC. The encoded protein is CASSLSNRDNYNEQFF.

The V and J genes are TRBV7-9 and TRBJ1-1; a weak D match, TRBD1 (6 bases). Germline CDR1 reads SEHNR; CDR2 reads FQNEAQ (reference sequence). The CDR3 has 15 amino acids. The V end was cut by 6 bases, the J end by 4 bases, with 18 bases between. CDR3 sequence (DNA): TGTGCCAGCAGTTCAGAGGTAGCGGGGGCCACTGAAGCTTTCTTT. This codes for CASSSEVAGATEAFF.

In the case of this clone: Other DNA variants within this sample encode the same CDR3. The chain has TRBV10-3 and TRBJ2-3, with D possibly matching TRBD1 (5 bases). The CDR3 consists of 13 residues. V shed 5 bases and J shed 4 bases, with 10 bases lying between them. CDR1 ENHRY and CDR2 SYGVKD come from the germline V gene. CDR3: CAISIRVPDTQYF. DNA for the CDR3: TGTGCCATCAGTATCAGGGTTCCAGATACGCAGTATTTT.

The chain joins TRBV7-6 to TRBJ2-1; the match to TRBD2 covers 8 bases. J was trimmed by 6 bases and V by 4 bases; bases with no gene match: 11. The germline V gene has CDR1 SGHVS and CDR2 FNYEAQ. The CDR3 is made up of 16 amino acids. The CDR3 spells CASSSVRGGTINEQFF. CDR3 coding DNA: TGTGCCAGCAGCTCAGTTCGGGGGGGCACTATCAATGAGCAGTTCTTC.

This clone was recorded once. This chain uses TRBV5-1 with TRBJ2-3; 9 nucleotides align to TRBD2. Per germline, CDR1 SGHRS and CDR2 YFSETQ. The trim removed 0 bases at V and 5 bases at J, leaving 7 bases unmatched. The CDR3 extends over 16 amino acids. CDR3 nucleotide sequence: TGCGCCAGCAGCTTGGCTCCGGGACTAGCAAAAGATACGCAGTATTTT. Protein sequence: CASSLAPGLAKDTQYF.

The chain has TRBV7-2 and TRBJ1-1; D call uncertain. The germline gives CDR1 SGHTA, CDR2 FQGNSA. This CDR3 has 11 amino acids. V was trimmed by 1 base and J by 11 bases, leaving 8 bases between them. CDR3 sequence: CASSLGVEAFF. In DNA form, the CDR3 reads TGTGCCAGCAGCTTAGGAGTTGAGGCTTTCTTT.

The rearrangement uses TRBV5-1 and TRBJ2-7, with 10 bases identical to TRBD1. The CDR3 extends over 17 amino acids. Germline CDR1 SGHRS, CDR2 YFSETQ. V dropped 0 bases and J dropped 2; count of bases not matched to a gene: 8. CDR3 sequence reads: CASSLASVDRGTYEQYF. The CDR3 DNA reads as TGCGCCAGCAGCTTGGCCTCGGTGGACAGGGGGACCTACGAGCAGTACTTC. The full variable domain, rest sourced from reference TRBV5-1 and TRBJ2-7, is KAGVTQTPRYLIKTRGQQVTLSCSPISGHRSVSWYQQTPGQGLQFLFEYFSETQRNKGNFPGRFSGRQFSNSRSEMNVSTLELGDSALYLCASSLASVDRGTYEQYFGPGTRLTVT.

This chain's CDR3 is CASSLGQNTEAFF. The DNA of the CDR3 is TGTGCCAGCTCGCTGGGACAGAACACTGAAGCTTTCTTT. The chain links TRBV18 to TRBJ1-1, with a possible D match to TRBD1 (6 bases). In germline, CDR1 is KGHSH, CDR2 LQKENI. CDR3 length: 13 amino acids. V shed 6 bases and J shed 1 base, with 9 bases lying between them.

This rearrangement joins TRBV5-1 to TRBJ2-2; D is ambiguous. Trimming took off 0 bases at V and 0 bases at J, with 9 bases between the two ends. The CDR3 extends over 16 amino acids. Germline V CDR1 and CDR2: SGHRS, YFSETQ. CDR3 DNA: TGCGCCAGCAGCTTGGAATCGTTCGCGAACACCGGGGAGCTGTTTTTT. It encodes CASSLESFANTGELFF.

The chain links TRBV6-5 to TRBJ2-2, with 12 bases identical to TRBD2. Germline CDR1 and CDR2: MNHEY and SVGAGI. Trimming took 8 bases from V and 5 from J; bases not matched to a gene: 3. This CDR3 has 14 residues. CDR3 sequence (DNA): TGTGCCAGCTCTAGCGGGGGGGGTACCGGGGAGCTGTTTTTT. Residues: CASSSGGGTGELFF.

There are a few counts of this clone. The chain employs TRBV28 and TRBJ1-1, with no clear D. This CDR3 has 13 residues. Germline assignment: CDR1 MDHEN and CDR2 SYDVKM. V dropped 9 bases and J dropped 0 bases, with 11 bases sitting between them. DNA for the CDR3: TGTGCCAGTTGGGAGCGTATGAACACTGAAGCTTTCTTT. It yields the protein CASWERMNTEAFF. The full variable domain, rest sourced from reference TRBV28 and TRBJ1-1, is DVKVTQSSRYLVKRTGEKVFLECVQDMDHENMFWYRQDPGLGLRLIYFSYDVKMKEKGDIPEGYSVSREKKERFSLILESASTNQTSMYLCASWERMNTEAFFGQGTRLTVV.

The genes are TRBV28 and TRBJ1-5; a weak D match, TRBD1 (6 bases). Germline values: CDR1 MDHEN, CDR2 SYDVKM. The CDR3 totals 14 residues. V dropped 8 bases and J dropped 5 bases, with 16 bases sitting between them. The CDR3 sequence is CASSPPDRYQPQHF. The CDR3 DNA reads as TGTGCCAGCTCCCCCCCGGACAGATATCAGCCCCAGCATTTT.